The text below deals with one T cell receptor (beta chain). With 60 Vbeta and 13 Jbeta primers, the PCR was carried out. Clones were sequenced by immunoSEQ multiplex PCR, and TCRdb holds only the in-frame ones, with some missing. This sample has 180,000 or so clones; nearly 80% occur once, and the top ten carry approximately 2.6%. These data are taken from a study of cytomegalovirus exposure and HLA in healthy donors. The sequencing input was PBMCs. The clonotype comes from a female donor in good health and CMV-seronegative.

CDR3 sequence: CASSFIGDFYNEQFF. In nucleotides, the CDR3 is TGTGCCAGCAGTTTTATAGGGGACTTCTACAATGAGCAGTTCTTC. The V gene is TRBV27, the J gene TRBJ2-1, with D perhaps matching TRBD2 (6 bases). The CDR3 contains 15 residues. V was shortened by 3 bases and J by 3 bases, with 12 bases between the two germline ends. Germline V CDR1 and CDR2: MNHEY, SMNVEV (reference sequence).